These 17 T cell receptor beta chains were all obtained from the same sample, sequenced in a study of identifying expanded T cells in peripheral blood (dated by TCRdb to between 2018 and 2020). The library was obtained by the immunoSEQ multiplex PCR assay. TCRdb's version of the immuneACCESS table is confined to in-frame rearrangements and falls short of the full clone set. An unresolved V gene accounts for under half of the shortfall where checked; the remainder is of unknown origin. Within this sample are fewer than 110,000 clones, with 70% to 90% of them counted one time only. Roughly a sixth of the sample belongs to the ten largest clones. The sequenced sample was blood. The receptors shown here come from a person aged 18-70 years in good health.

The chain recombines TRBV7-7 with TRBJ2-5; the match to TRBD1 covers 7 bases. Trimming took 4 bases from V and 0 from J; bases not matched to a gene: 2. Germline loops: CDR1 SSHAT, CDR2 FNYEAQ (reference sequence). The CDR3 runs 14 residues. CDR3 nucleotides: TGTGCCAGCAGCTCCGGACAGGACCAAGAGACCCAGTACTTC. Protein product: CASSSGQDQETQYF.

The chain has TRBV2 and TRBJ2-3, with no clear D. This CDR3 comprises 13 residues. V lost 7 bases to trimming and J lost 5 bases, with 13 bases between them. CDR1 SNHLY and CDR2 FYNNEI come from the germline V gene. The CDR3 bases are TGTGCCAGCACCTTAATGGGTATAGATACGCAGTATTTT. This translates into CASTLMGIDTQYF.

V is TRBV14 and J is TRBJ2-3; D may correspond to TRBD1 or TRBD2 (5 bases each). CDR3 length: 13 residues. Germline CDR1 reads SGHDN; CDR2 reads FVKESK. V was trimmed by 6 bases and J by 2 bases, leaving 9 bases between them. The CDR3 DNA sequence: TGTGCCAGCAGACCGGGGCACACAGATACGCAGTATTTT. Translated: CASRPGHTDTQYF.

The chain couples TRBV4-3 to TRBJ2-5; perhaps D is TRBD1 or TRBD2 (5 bases each). Germline V lookup: CDR1 LGHNA, CDR2 YSLEER. Trimming removed 6 bases at V and 7 bases at J, with 21 bases between. The CDR3 spans 15 residues. CDR3 residues: CASRPDRDPPRTQYF. In nucleotides, the CDR3 is TGCGCCAGCAGACCAGACCGGGACCCTCCTCGGACCCAGTACTTC.

CDR3 in amino acids: CASSEGTSVRYYEQFF. In nucleotides, the CDR3 is TGTGCCAGCAGCGAGGGGACTAGCGTAAGATATTATGAGCAGTTCTTC. The chain has TRBV9 and TRBJ2-1; 10 nucleotides line up with TRBD2. The CDR3 consists of 16 residues. The ends lost 3 bases at V and 8 bases at J; junction bases unmatched: 11. The V gene's germline CDR1 is SGDLS and CDR2 YYNGEE.

The gene calls are TRBV30 and TRBJ1-6, with TRBD1 as a possible D gene (5 bases). V was trimmed by 0 bases and J by 5 bases, leaving 8 bases between them. The CDR3 loop spans 14 amino acids. Germline V gives CDR1 GTSNPN, CDR2 SVGIG (reference sequence). The CDR3 is CAWSVDSNNSPLHF. The CDR3 nucleotides read TGTGCCTGGAGTGTAGACAGTAATAATTCACCCCTCCACTTT. The complete variable domain, with remaining parts taken from reference TRBV30 and TRBJ1-6, reads SQTIHQWPATLVQPVGSPLSLECTVEGTSNPNLYWYRQAAGRGLQLLFYSVGIGQISSEVPQNLSASRPQDRQFILSSKKLLLSDSGFYLCAWSVDSNNSPLHFGNGTRLTVT.

This rearrangement joins TRBV28 to TRBJ1-2; D is ambiguous. The CDR3 is made up of 14 amino acids. Per the germline V gene, CDR1 is MDHEN and CDR2 is SYDVKM. V was pared by 5 bases and J by 5 bases, with 15 bases between. CDR3 in DNA: TGTGCCAGCAGTACTGCTGAAAGGCTGTATGGCTACACCTTC. It encodes CASSTAERLYGYTF.

The chain combines TRBV4-3 with TRBJ2-7, with no clear D. Trimming stripped 2 bases from V and 0 bases from J, with 14 bases between. Germline V gene data show CDR1 as LGHNA and CDR2 as YSLEER. The CDR3 is made up of 16 amino acids. DNA for the CDR3: TGCGCCAGCAGCCAATGTGGCAGGCCGAGCTCCTACGAGCAGTACTTC. Amino acids: CASSQCGRPSSYEQYF.

The CDR3 protein is CASSLVGRGKSGANVLTF. The CDR3 DNA reads TGTGCCAGCAGTTTAGTGGGGCGCGGGAAGTCTGGGGCCAACGTCCTGACTTTC. J is TRBJ2-6 and V is TRBV27; D may be TRBD2 (6 bases). The CDR3 runs 18 residues. V lost 2 bases to trimming and J lost 1 base, with 15 bases between them. Germline V gene sequence: CDR1 MNHEY, CDR2 SMNVEV (reference sequence).

V and J are TRBV19 and TRBJ1-5, with D possibly matching TRBD1 (5 bases). CDR3 length: 16 residues. Germline loops: CDR1 LNHDA, CDR2 SQIVND (reference sequence). The V end was cut by 0 bases, the J end by 4 bases, with 13 bases between. Here the CDR3 reads CASSIDRGAKNQPQHF. Here the CDR3 DNA reads TGTGCCAGTAGTATAGATCGAGGGGCGAAAAATCAGCCCCAGCATTTT. Full variable domain (remainder filled in from reference TRBV19 and TRBJ1-5): DGGITQSPKYLFRKEGQNVTLSCEQNLNHDAMYWYRQDPGQGLRLIYYSQIVNDFQKGDIAEGYSVSREKKESFPLTVTSAQKNPTAFYLCASSIDRGAKNQPQHFGDGTRLSIL.

This clone was seen once. V usage is TRBV29-1 and J usage is TRBJ2-1; 12 nucleotides align to TRBD1. The germline V gene has CDR1 SQVTM and CDR2 ANQGSEA. The CDR3 has 14 amino acids. The junction had 6 bases not matched to a gene; V was cut back by 6 bases and J by 6 bases. The CDR3 reads CSVPGQGAINEQFF. CDR3 nucleotide sequence: TGCAGCGTACCGGGACAGGGGGCGATCAATGAGCAGTTCTTC.

This clone was recorded a few times. J is TRBJ2-5 and V is TRBV7-6; no firm D call. Germline V gene sequence: CDR1 SGHVS, CDR2 FNYEAQ. The CDR3 is made up of 15 amino acids. V was clipped by 5 bases and J by 7 bases, with 20 bases between them. The CDR3 region is CASSPSSARVGTQYF. DNA for the CDR3: TGTGCCAGCAGCCCCTCCTCTGCCCGGGTCGGGACCCAGTACTTC. The entire variable domain, with the rest obtained from reference TRBV7-6 and TRBJ2-5, is as follows: GAGVSQSPRYKVTKRGQDVALRCDPISGHVSLYWYRQALGQGPEFLTYFNYEAQQDKSGLPNDRFSAERPEGSISTLTIQRTEQRDSAMYRCASSPSSARVGTQYFGPGTRLLVL.

The genes are TRBV11-2 and TRBJ2-7, with D possibly TRBD1 on 5 matching bases. V was pared by 2 bases and J by 0 bases, with 8 bases between. The CDR3 runs to 14 residues. Germline-derived CDR1 and CDR2 are SGHAT and FQNNGV. CDR3 region: CASSLTGGSYEQYF. The CDR3 DNA sequence: TGTGCCAGCAGCTTAACAGGCGGCTCCTACGAGCAGTACTTC.

This chain connects TRBV4-3 to TRBJ1-6; possible D gene TRBD1, 5 bases. Germline V gene sequence: CDR1 LGHNA, CDR2 YSLEER. V lost 1 base and J lost 3, with 10 bases in between. CDR3 size: 16 residues. For the CDR3, the DNA is TGCGCCAGCAGCCAAGCGGGGAGGGGCTATAATTCACCCCTCCACTTT. Its protein product is CASSQAGRGYNSPLHF.

The gene calls are TRBV28 and TRBJ1-5, with TRBD1 matching 7 bases. The CDR3 contains 16 residues. With V trimmed by 7 bases and J by 9 bases, 18 bases remained unmatched. Per germline, CDR1 MDHEN and CDR2 SYDVKM. CDR3 nucleotide sequence: TGTGCCAGCACTACAATGGGGGACAGTCCAATCGGGCCCCAGCATTTT. Translating it yields CASTTMGDSPIGPQHF.

This chain joins TRBV13 and TRBJ1-5; D ambiguous. V gave up 3 bases and J gave up 0 bases, with 9 bases separating them. The germline V gene has CDR1 PRHDT and CDR2 FYEKMQ (reference sequence). This CDR3 is built from 15 residues. CDR3 protein: CASSFGLNSNQPQHF. CDR3 DNA sequence: TGTGCCAGCAGCTTCGGCCTAAATAGCAATCAGCCCCAGCATTTT.

This chain connects TRBV13 to TRBJ2-7, with 9 positions matching TRBD2. V lost 2 bases to trimming and J lost 6 bases; unmatched junction nucleotides: 5. Germline assignment: CDR1 PRHDT and CDR2 FYEKMQ (reference sequence). CDR3 length equals 14 residues. The CDR3 region is CASSLPRGGREQYF. As DNA, the CDR3 is TGTGCCAGCAGCTTACCGCGGGGGGGCCGCGAGCAGTACTTC.